This entry concerns a single T cell receptor beta chain. This clone's antigen is unknown. Base qualities are not at hand, and no much larger clone is one base apart. These data come from a study of T cells in Graves' hyperthyroidism and ophthalmopathy (dated by TCRdb to between 2018 and 2021). Regarding the study in general: Peripheral blood samples were taken at the time of initial diagnosis, prior to any treatment. In addition, the study compared T-cell repertoires in thyroid tissue and in blood from about 6 Graves' hyperthyroidism patients. The paper describes TCR Vbeta CDR3 sequencing of 140 or so peripheral blood samples, made up of some 40 ophthalmopathy patients, more than 70 hyperthyroidism patients and 17 progressor patients. For training and testing, the 80 to 100 patients in the discovery cohort were randomly divided in a 7:3 ratio. Prospective prediction of ophthalmopathy was tested in an independent validation cohort consisting of some 18 hyperthyroidism patients and around 16 patients who later progressed to ophthalmopathy. After sampling, hyperthyroidism patients received methimazole starting at 30 mg daily, and ophthalmopathy patients received high-dose intravenous methylprednisolone. TCR V-J signatures able to tell the groups apart were searched for in a discovery cohort of 100 patients, of whom under 45 had Graves' ophthalmopathy and about 60 had stable Graves' hyperthyroidism.

The TCR beta CDR3 regions were amplified from RNA transcripts. A first-round RT-PCR of the TCR CDR3 used the HTBI primer set with the Qiagen OneStep RT-PCR kit. Libraries were constructed in a second round of multiplex PCR, after which size selection and purification were performed. Sequencing of the libraries was done on an Illumina HiSeq2000 using paired-end 100 bp reads. Concerning the study's data processing: Raw data were processed with SOAPnuke, discarding reads with adapters, uncalled bases, mean Phred below 15, or no exact constant-primer or identifier match. COPE v1.2.5 was used to merge the high-quality paired reads, and each unique nucleotide sequence was defined as a clonotype. MiTCR v1.1 was used to align clonotypes to the IMGT TRBV, TRBD and TRBJ reference segments. The analysis was restricted to V-J combinations with a frequency above 0.0001, which together covered 99% to 99.2% of the repertoires. The TCS score was defined as the ratio of F50 (clonal expansion) to E x V (chaos), calculated using BLOSUM62-based TCRdist between CDR3 peptides within each V-J. Welch's t-statistics and random forest reduced around 550 V-J features to 13, which were used in a naive Bayes classifier (R e1071). TCRdb reprocessing: public reads trimmed at Q25 with fastp, clones called with MiXCR, in-frame beta chains kept. Each record represents a unique CDR3 protein, reported with the most common genes and DNA among its rows. The V and J calls here are based on TCRdb, not the publication. The sample yields fewer than 750,000 distinct CDR3 sequences; roughly 14% were counted once. Roughly an eighth of the sample comes from the top ten.

Moderately to severely active disease, a Clinical Activity Score of at least 3, a NOSPECS grade of at least 4, and a duration under 3 months were present in ophthalmopathy patients. Patients with uncontrolled infections, other autoimmune diseases, pregnancy or lactation were excluded. Diagnoses relied on clinical symptoms, serum thyroxine and TRAb, thyroid ultrasound and orbital computed tomography. Ficoll-Paque density gradient centrifugation was used to isolate PBMCs from around 10 ml of fresh peripheral blood. Trizol reagent was used to extract total RNA, and RNA quality was then checked on an Agilent 2100 Bioanalyzer. On the study overall, not on this receptor specifically: Most expanded thyroid clonotypes (frequency above 0.001) were also detected in blood, suggesting blood repertoires may reflect thyroid immune responses. Ophthalmopathy was separated from stable hyperthyroidism by a 13 V-J signature model, with over 85% sensitivity and about 81% specificity obtained in cross-validation and 80%/75% obtained in testing. No statistical method was used to fix the sample size in advance, and group allocation was not hidden from the investigators. In validation, the model predicted progression to ophthalmopathy with about 71% sensitivity and approximately 74% specificity, a median of roughly seven months before onset.

The clonotype was recovered from a woman between 50 and 59 years old with Graves' ophthalmopathy. Input material: blood.

In nucleotide form, the sequence is TGTGCCAGCAGCTTAAGAAGCGGGAGGAGTAATGAGCAGTTCTTC. It specifies CASSLRSGRSNEQFF. This chain joins TRBV7-3 to TRBJ2-1, with 9 junctional bases fitting TRBD2. The CDR3 contains 15 residues, cysteine and phenylalanine counted. Only the CDR3 DNA stays, 45 bases, in frame from base 1. V is trimmed back by 1 base and J by 7 bases, and the junction contains 5 bases that no gene match accounts for. As encoded in the germline V gene, CDR1 is SGHTA while CDR2 is FQGTGA.